The present TCR delta chain was sequenced within a study of γδ T cells in repeated Plasmodium falciparum infection (dated by TCRdb to about 2021). In the study overall: The natural-infection arm enrolled Malian children exposed to intense seasonal malaria transmission and compared the Malian children with Australian children matched for age and gender. Four controlled human malaria infections were administered to five or six malaria-naive U.S. adults over 644 days by bites from P. falciparum NF54-infected Anopheles stephensi mosquitoes. The study looked at how repeated Plasmodium falciparum infection shapes the human gammadelta T cell repertoire, using both natural infection in Mali and controlled human malaria infection. Samples were collected from controlled-infection subjects at baseline, immediately before selected infections, and 21 days after each infection. Malian gammadelta TCR repertoires were analysed cross-sectionally in periods with no transmission and longitudinally across episodes of acute febrile malaria. The study at large found these results: The controlled-infection cohort was small, limiting analysis of inter-individual variability in gammadelta T cell responses. Generalizability was limited because the Malian cohort came from a small rural village made up predominantly of one ethnic group.

Library creation used multiplex PCR. Sequencing was performed on an Illumina MiSeq. Each sorted gammadelta T cell sample was sequenced for both the TCR gamma (TRG) and TCR delta (TRD) chains. As for the original processing: Repertoire analyses included clonotype tree plots, accumulated frequency of the top 20 clonotypes, diversity index (DI) and D75 metrics. TCRdb reran clone calling on the public reads with CATT; rows sharing one DNA sequence were then combined. The V and J calls reflect TCRdb's pipeline rather than the authors' work. The sample table shows about 89,000 delta-chain clones, and about 1.5% are seen once. Jointly, the top ten make up 9% of the sample. This clone appeared a few times. It has no known antigen specificity. For this DNA, TCRdb reports the protein of a much larger clone, which diverges at residue 11, most likely from a read error; the protein presented here is translated directly from the DNA.

This TCR came from a pool of human donors (malaria-infected and uninfected, not separated). Sequenced input: gamma-delta T cells from blood.

The bases are TGTGCTCTTGGGGAACTCCATAACCAAAACCCCCTACCTAAGCCTACTGGGGACCCTGACACCGATAAACTCATCTTT. This gives the protein CALGELHNQNPLPKPTGDPDTDKLIF. The V and J genes are TRDV1 and TRDJ1; TRDD3 matches 7 bases in the middle. As TCRdb names no J gene, one was assigned here on the basis of a DNA match to germline. Counted from cysteine to phenylalanine, this CDR3 has 26 amino acids. CDR3 DNA is the only sequence kept; it has 78 bases, read in frame from the first base. V lost 0 bases and J lost 0 bases, and the count of bases not matched to a germline gene is 34. The germline V gene provides CDR1 TSWWSYY and CDR2 QGS.